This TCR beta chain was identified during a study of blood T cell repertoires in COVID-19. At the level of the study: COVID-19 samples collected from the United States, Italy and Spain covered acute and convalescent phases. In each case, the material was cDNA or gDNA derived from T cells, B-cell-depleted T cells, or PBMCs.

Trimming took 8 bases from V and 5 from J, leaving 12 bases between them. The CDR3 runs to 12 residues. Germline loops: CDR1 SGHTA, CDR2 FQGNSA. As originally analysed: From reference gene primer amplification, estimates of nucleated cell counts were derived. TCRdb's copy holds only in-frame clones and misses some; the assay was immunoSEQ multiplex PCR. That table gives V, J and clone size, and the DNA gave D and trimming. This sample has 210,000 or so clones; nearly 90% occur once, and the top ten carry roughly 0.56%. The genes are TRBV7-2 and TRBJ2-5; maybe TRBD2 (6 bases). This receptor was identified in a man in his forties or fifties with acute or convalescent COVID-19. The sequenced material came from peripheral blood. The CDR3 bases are TGTGCCAGCCGAGGGACTTCCGAGACCCAGTACTTC. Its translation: CASRGTSETQYF.